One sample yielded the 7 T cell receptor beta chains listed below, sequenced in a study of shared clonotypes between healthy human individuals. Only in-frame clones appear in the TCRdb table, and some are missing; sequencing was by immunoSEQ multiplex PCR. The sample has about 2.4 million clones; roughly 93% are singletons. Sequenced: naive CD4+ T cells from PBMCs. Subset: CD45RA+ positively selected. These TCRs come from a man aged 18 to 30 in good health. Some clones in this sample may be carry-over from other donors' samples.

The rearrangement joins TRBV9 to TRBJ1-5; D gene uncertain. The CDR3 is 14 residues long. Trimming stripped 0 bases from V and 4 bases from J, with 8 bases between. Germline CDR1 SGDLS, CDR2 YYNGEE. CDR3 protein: CASSVESGNQPQHF. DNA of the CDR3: TGTGCCAGCAGCGTAGAATCGGGGAATCAGCCCCAGCATTTT. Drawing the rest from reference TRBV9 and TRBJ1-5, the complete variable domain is DSGVTQTPKHLITATGQRVTLRCSPRSGDLSVYWYQQSLDQGLQFLIQYYNGEERAKGNILERFSAQQFPDLHSELNLSSLELGDSALYFCASSVESGNQPQHFGDGTRLSIL.

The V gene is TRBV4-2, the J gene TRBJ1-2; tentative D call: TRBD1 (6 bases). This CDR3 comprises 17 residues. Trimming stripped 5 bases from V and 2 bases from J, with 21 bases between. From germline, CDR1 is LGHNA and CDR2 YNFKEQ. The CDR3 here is CASSLRADLGGNYGYTF. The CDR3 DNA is TGTGCCAGCAGCTTGCGGGCCGATCTGGGGGGCAACTATGGCTACACCTTC.

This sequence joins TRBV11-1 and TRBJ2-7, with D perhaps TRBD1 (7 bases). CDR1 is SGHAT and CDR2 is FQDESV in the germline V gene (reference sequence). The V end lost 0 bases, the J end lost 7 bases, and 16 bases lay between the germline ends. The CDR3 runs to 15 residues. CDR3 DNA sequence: TGTGCCAGCAGCTTAGCAAGAGGGGGCGCGGGGGAGCAGTACTTC. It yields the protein CASSLARGGAGEQYF. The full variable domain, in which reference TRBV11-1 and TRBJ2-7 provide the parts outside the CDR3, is EAEVAQSPRYKITEKSQAVAFWCDPISGHATLYWYRQILGQGPELLVQFQDESVVDDSQLPKDRFSAERLKGVDSTLKIQPAELGDSAMYLCASSLARGGAGEQYFGPGTRLTVT.

Here the CDR3 DNA reads TGTGCCAGCAGCCGGGGGCCCATGGACAGGGGAAGCACAGATACGCAGTATTTT. Protein: CASSRGPMDRGSTDTQYF. This chain links TRBV4-2 with TRBJ2-3; 9 bases are shared with TRBD1. This CDR3 region has 18 residues. V trimming: 4 bases; J trimming: 0 bases; junction bases outside the gene matches: 11. The V gene's germline CDR1 is LGHNA and CDR2 YNFKEQ.

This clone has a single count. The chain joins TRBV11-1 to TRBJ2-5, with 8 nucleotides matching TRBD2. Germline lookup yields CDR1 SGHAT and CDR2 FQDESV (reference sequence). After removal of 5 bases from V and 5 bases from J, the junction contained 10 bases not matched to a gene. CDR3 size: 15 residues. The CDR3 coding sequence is TGTGCCAGCAGCCTAAGTGCGGGAGGTGTTGAGACCCAGTACTTC. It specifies CASSLSAGGVETQYF.

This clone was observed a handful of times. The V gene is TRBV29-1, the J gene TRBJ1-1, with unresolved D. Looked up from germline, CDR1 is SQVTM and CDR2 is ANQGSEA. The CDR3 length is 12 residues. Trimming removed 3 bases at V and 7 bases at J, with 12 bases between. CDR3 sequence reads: CSVEVVGFEAFF. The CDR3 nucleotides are TGCAGCGTTGAGGTGGTGGGATTTGAAGCTTTCTTT.

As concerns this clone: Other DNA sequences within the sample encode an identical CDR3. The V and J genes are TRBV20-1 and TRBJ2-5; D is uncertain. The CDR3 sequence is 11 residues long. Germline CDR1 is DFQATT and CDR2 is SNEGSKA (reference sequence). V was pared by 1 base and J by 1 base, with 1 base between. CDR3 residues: CSARGQETQYF. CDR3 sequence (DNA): TGCAGTGCTAGAGGCCAAGAGACCCAGTACTTC.